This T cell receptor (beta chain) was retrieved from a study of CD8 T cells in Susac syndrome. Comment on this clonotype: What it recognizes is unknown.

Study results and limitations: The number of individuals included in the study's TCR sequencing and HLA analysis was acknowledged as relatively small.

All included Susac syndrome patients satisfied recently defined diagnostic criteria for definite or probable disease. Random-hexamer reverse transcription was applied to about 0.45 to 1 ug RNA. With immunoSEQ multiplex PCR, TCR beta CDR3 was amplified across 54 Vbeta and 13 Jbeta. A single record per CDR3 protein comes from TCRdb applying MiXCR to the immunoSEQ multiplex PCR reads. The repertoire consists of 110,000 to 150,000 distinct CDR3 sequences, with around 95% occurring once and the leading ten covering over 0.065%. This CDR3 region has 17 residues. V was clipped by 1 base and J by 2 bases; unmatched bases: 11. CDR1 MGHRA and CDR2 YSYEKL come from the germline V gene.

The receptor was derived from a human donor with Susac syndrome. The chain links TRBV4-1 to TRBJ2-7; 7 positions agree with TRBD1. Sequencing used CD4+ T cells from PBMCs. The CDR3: CASSQGWVTGSPYEQYF. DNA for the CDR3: TGCGCCAGCAGCCAAGGTTGGGTGACAGGGTCCCCCTACGAGCAGTACTTC.